This entry describes one TCR beta chain. This sample is part of a study of blood T cell repertoires in COVID-19. Overall study: Samples came from the United States, Italy and Spain, spanning acute and convalescent COVID-19.

In the source study's methods: For nucleated cells, counts were estimated from reference gene primer amplification. Profiling relied on immunoSEQ multiplex PCR, and the TCRdb table lists in-frame clones only, not all of them. For V, J and clone size, that table is used; D and trimming come from the DNA. This table has 200,000 to 250,000 clones, around 86% appearing once. The sequence derives from a woman aged 65 to 85 with active or convalescent COVID-19. Sample: peripheral blood.

Here the CDR3 DNA reads TGTGCCAGCAGCTTGGTACAAGGGGGGGGGAGTGGAGGCTACACCTTC. Protein sequence: CASSLVQGGGSGGYTF. The chain uses TRBV7-2 and TRBJ1-2; TRBD1 might be the D (6 bases). V lost 3 bases and J 8 bases, leaving 22 bases between the germline ends. The CDR3 length is 16 residues. Looked up from germline, CDR1 is SGHTA and CDR2 is FQGNSA. Full variable domain (missing parts from reference TRBV7-2 and TRBJ1-2): GAGVSQSPSNKVTEKGKDVELRCDPISGHTALYWYRQSLGQGLEFLIYFQGNSAPDKSGLPSDRFSAERTGGSVSTLTIQRTQQEDSAVYLCASSLVQGGGSGGYTFGSGTRLTVV.